The 28 T cell receptor beta chains listed next were all sequenced from one sample in a study of blood T cell repertoires in COVID-19. The assay was immunoSEQ multiplex PCR, and TCRdb's table has in-frame clones only and misses some. The sample carries roughly 190,000 clones, roughly three quarters recorded once. Sequencing input: PBMCs or T cells enriched from blood (not recorded which). The origin of the receptors is a woman aged 45-65 years with acute COVID-19.

The chain is built from TRBV10-2 and TRBJ2-5; 7 nucleotides agree with TRBD1. The CDR3 is 15 residues long. The V segment lost 1 base and the J segment 1 base; nucleotides outside the gene matches: 3. The V gene's germline CDR1 is WSHSY and CDR2 SAAADI. CDR3 DNA: TGCGCCAGCAGTGAGTTGAACAGGGGCCAAGAGACCCAGTACTTC. Residues: CASSELNRGQETQYF.

The chain uses TRBV19 and TRBJ2-1, with TRBD1 matching over 8 bases. The V segment lost 3 bases and the J segment 4 bases; nucleotides outside the gene matches: 5. The germline gives CDR1 LNHDA, CDR2 SQIVND (reference sequence). The CDR3 extends over 15 amino acids. The CDR3 DNA reads as TGTGCCAGTAGTATTAGCGGACAGGGATACAATGAGCAGTTCTTC. Protein sequence: CASSISGQGYNEQFF.

The V gene is TRBV5-1, the J gene TRBJ1-1; 9 bases fit TRBD1. The germline CDR1 and CDR2 sequences are SGHRS and YFSETQ. This CDR3 contains 14 residues. Germline trimming cut 4 bases from V and 7 bases from J; bases unmatched to any gene: 8. This CDR3 is CASSNGQGFGEAFF. CDR3 sequence (DNA): TGCGCCAGCAGCAACGGACAGGGGTTCGGTGAAGCTTTCTTT.

The chain is built from TRBV19 and TRBJ2-3; 10 bases agree with TRBD2. The CDR3 loop spans 16 amino acids. Germline lookup yields CDR1 LNHDA and CDR2 SQIVND (reference sequence). Trimming at V came to 3 bases and at J to 6 bases, leaving 9 bases not matched to a gene. CDR3 sequence reads: CASSIPSGGAGDTQYF. Here the CDR3 DNA reads TGTGCCAGTAGTATTCCCAGCGGGGGGGCCGGGGATACGCAGTATTTT.

The chain recombines TRBV7-9 with TRBJ1-5; no reliable D call. The CDR3 has 14 amino acids. Trimming removed 1 base at V and 5 bases at J, with 9 bases between. Germline lookup yields CDR1 SEHNR and CDR2 FQNEAQ (reference sequence). The CDR3 sequence: CASSLEDGDQPQHF. DNA for the CDR3: TGTGCCAGCAGCTTAGAGGACGGGGATCAGCCCCAGCATTTT.

The V and J genes are TRBV19 and TRBJ1-3; D gene ambiguous. Germline lookup yields CDR1 LNHDA and CDR2 SQIVND (reference sequence). This CDR3 is 15 amino acids long. V lost 6 bases and J lost 0, with 12 bases in between. DNA for the CDR3: TGTGCCAGTAGCATCCGACGGAGCTCTGGAAACACCATATATTTT. Protein product: CASSIRRSSGNTIYF.

This chain joins TRBV29-1 and TRBJ1-1, with D perhaps TRBD1 (5 bases). Trimming left V 2 bases short and J 4 bases short, with 8 bases between. Germline V gives CDR1 SQVTM, CDR2 ANQGSEA. The CDR3 is 12 amino acids. CDR3 in amino acids: CSVERGGTEAFF. The CDR3 nucleotides read TGCAGCGTTGAACGGGGGGGCACTGAAGCTTTCTTT.

The gene calls are TRBV24-1 and TRBJ2-3, with 8 bases lining up with TRBD2. Germline assignment: CDR1 KGHDR and CDR2 SFDVKD. V lost 4 bases, J lost 2 bases, and 7 bases stayed unmatched. The CDR3 extends over 16 amino acids. In DNA, the CDR3 is TGTGCCACCAGTGACCTCGGGGGGGGTTTCACAGATACGCAGTATTTT. Protein product: CATSDLGGGFTDTQYF.

CDR3: CASSWSATGELFF. CDR3 DNA sequence: TGCGCCAGCAGCTGGAGTGCGACCGGGGAGCTGTTTTTT. The chain has TRBV5-1 and TRBJ2-2; the D is unclear. This CDR3 has 13 amino acids. Germline-derived CDR1 and CDR2 are SGHRS and YFSETQ. V lost 3 bases and J 5 bases, leaving 8 bases between the germline ends.

The chain carries TRBV11-2 and TRBJ1-5; 9 nucleotides match TRBD1. Looked up from germline, CDR1 is SGHAT and CDR2 is FQNNGV. CDR3 size: 18 residues. With 2 bases clipped from V and 5 bases from J, the junction kept 13 bases outside the gene matches. The CDR3 bases are TGTGCCAGCAGCTTACAGGGACAGGGAAACCTCCTGTATCAGCCCCAGCATTTT. Translation gives CASSLQGQGNLLYQPQHF.

J is TRBJ1-1 and V is TRBV5-4; 8 bases line up with TRBD1. Trimming removed 5 bases from V and 0 bases from J; junction bases left unmatched: 9. From germline, CDR1 is SGHNT and CDR2 YYREEE (reference sequence). The CDR3 extends over 16 amino acids. In nucleotides, the CDR3 is TGTGCCAGCAGGGCAGAGACAGGGGCCCTGAACACTGAAGCTTTCTTT. Translating it yields CASRAETGALNTEAFF.

This clone showed up just a few times. J is TRBJ1-6 and V is TRBV27; TRBD1 matches 7 bases. With V trimmed by 6 bases and J by 7 bases, 21 bases remained unmatched. The CDR3 is 19 amino acids. Germline V gene sequence: CDR1 MNHEY, CDR2 SMNVEV (reference sequence). The CDR3 coding sequence is TGTGCCAGCAGAAAACCCTCCCAGACAGGGTTATTCGGGAATTCACCCCTCCACTTT. This gives the protein CASRKPSQTGLFGNSPLHF.

V gene TRBV2 combines with J gene TRBJ2-3; 7 bases agree with TRBD2. The germline gives CDR1 SNHLY, CDR2 FYNNEI. Trimming cost V 4 bases and J 0 bases; bases outside gene matches: 4. This CDR3 is built from 15 residues. CDR3 amino acids: CASSGEGLSTDTQYF. The CDR3 coding sequence is TGTGCCAGCAGTGGGGAGGGTTTAAGCACAGATACGCAGTATTTT.

This sequence joins TRBV19 and TRBJ2-5, with D tentatively TRBD2 (6 bases). Per germline, CDR1 LNHDA and CDR2 SQIVND (reference sequence). Trimming shortened V by 5 bases and J by 4 bases, and 26 bases separated the two germline ends. This CDR3 has 18 amino acids. The DNA for the CDR3 is TGTGCCAGTAGTCCTACGGGGGACTTTGTGACATCCCGAGAGACCCAGTACTTC. Translation gives CASSPTGDFVTSRETQYF.

In the case of this clone: Other DNA sequences in this sample translate to the same CDR3. V and J are TRBV7-9 and TRBJ1-1; D remains unclear. The CDR3 has 14 amino acids. Germline CDR1 is SEHNR and CDR2 is FQNEAQ (reference sequence). V lost 0 bases and J lost 2, with 7 bases in between. Here the CDR3 DNA reads TGTGCCAGCAGCTTAGCGGGCGTAAACACTGAAGCTTTCTTT. Its protein product is CASSLAGVNTEAFF.

The rearrangement joins TRBV7-8 to TRBJ1-2; unclear D gene. Per germline, CDR1 SGHVS and CDR2 FQNEAQ. CDR3 length equals 16 residues. Deletions cut 1 base from V and 5 bases from J, with 17 bases between. CDR3 protein: CASSLGGPSNPYGYTF. CDR3 DNA sequence: TGTGCCAGCAGCTTAGGAGGCCCGTCCAATCCTTATGGCTACACCTTC.

This clone is a singleton in its sample. This chain connects TRBV18 to TRBJ1-5, with no clear D. The germline V gene has CDR1 KGHSH and CDR2 LQKENI. The CDR3 extends over 14 amino acids. V lost 2 bases and J lost 3, with 8 bases in between. The CDR3: CASSPGRVNQPQHF. The CDR3 DNA is TGTGCCAGCTCACCAGGGCGGGTCAATCAGCCCCAGCATTTT.

The CDR3 DNA reads as TGTGCCAGTGAGGTAGAACAGGGCCATCAGCCCCAGCATTTT. Amino acid sequence: CASEVEQGHQPQHF. The J gene is TRBJ1-5, the V gene TRBV28, with TRBD1 as a possible D gene (6 bases). Germline V gives CDR1 MDHEN, CDR2 SYDVKM. The CDR3 totals 14 residues. Between the trimmed V and J ends, which lost 9 bases and 5 bases, there was a span of 17 bases.

The genes are TRBV7-2 and TRBJ1-3; 7 bases agree with TRBD1. This CDR3 is built from 15 residues. CDR1 is SGHTA, CDR2 FQGNSA, per germline. The ends lost 5 bases at V and 0 bases at J; junction bases unmatched: 4. CDR3: CASSTGVNSGNTIYF. The CDR3 bases are TGTGCCAGCAGCACAGGGGTGAACTCTGGAAACACCATATATTTT. The full variable domain, its missing parts supplied by reference TRBV7-2 and TRBJ1-3, is GAGVSQSPSNKVTEKGKDVELRCDPISGHTALYWYRQSLGQGLEFLIYFQGNSAPDKSGLPSDRFSAERTGGSVSTLTIQRTQQEDSAVYLCASSTGVNSGNTIYFGEGSWLTVV.

This clone appeared a single time. V and J are TRBV19 and TRBJ1-4, with a weak D call TRBD1 (6 bases). This CDR3 comprises 15 residues. Germline values: CDR1 LNHDA, CDR2 SQIVND (reference sequence). V dropped 7 bases and J dropped 0 bases, with 12 bases sitting between them. CDR3: CASTRGQSTNEKLFF. CDR3 coding DNA: TGTGCCAGTACCAGGGGTCAGTCAACTAATGAAAAACTGTTTTTT.

The chain links TRBV7-2 to TRBJ1-1; D not certain. The CDR3 length is 15 residues. With 10 bases removed from V and 0 bases from J, the gap between germline ends came to 18 bases. Germline V CDR1 and CDR2: SGHTA, FQGNSA. The CDR3 reads CATARRALLNTEAFF. The DNA for the CDR3 is TGTGCCACCGCCCGGAGGGCGCTATTGAACACTGAAGCTTTCTTT.

The chain links TRBV3-1 (or the pseudogene TRBV3-2) to TRBJ2-6, with TRBD2 matching over 11 bases. Germline CDR1 is LGHDT and CDR2 is YNNKEL (reference sequence). The length of the CDR3 is 20 residues. J was trimmed by 0 bases and V by 3 bases; bases with no gene match: 10. CDR3 nucleotides: TGTGCCAGCAGCCAGGTCTCTGCTAGCGGGGGGCTCTCTGGGGCCAACGTCCTGACTTTC. Translated, it gives CASSQVSASGGLSGANVLTF.

CDR3 region: CAISDQGGRSGEAFF. In DNA, the CDR3 is TGTGCCATCAGTGACCAGGGAGGAAGGTCGGGTGAAGCTTTCTTT. The chain carries TRBV10-3 and TRBJ1-1; D perhaps matches TRBD1 (5 bases). V was pared by 3 bases and J by 7 bases, with 18 bases between. The V gene's germline CDR1 is ENHRY and CDR2 SYGVKD. The CDR3 spans 15 residues.

This rearrangement joins TRBV6-5 to TRBJ2-2; maybe TRBD1 (6 bases). Per germline, CDR1 MNHEY and CDR2 SVGAGI. The CDR3 runs to 15 residues. Deletions cut 7 bases from V and 4 bases from J, with 16 bases between. The CDR3 DNA follows: TGTGCCAGCATCCTACAGGGCTCTGGCACCGGGGAGCTGTTTTTT. Amino acids: CASILQGSGTGELFF.

V usage is TRBV7-3 and J usage is TRBJ2-2, with D unresolved. The CDR3 loop spans 13 amino acids. V dropped 4 bases and J dropped 3 bases, with 6 bases sitting between them. Germline lookup yields CDR1 SGHTA and CDR2 FQGTGA. The CDR3 spells CASSYIHTGELFF. The CDR3 DNA reads as TGTGCCAGCAGCTACATTCACACCGGGGAGCTGTTTTTT.

The chain links TRBV28 to TRBJ2-4; D possibly corresponds to TRBD2 (5 bases). The CDR3 sequence is 17 residues long. V lost 7 bases to trimming and J lost 0 bases, with 19 bases between them. Germline-derived CDR1 and CDR2 are MDHEN and SYDVKM. The CDR3 protein is CASTLRRGNPAKNIQYF. CDR3 DNA sequence: TGTGCCAGCACCCTCCGCCGGGGTAACCCAGCCAAAAACATTCAGTACTTC. The variable domain in full, completed from reference TRBV28 and TRBJ2-4, reads DVKVTQSSRYLVKRTGEKVFLECVQDMDHENMFWYRQDPGLGLRLIYFSYDVKMKEKGDIPEGYSVSREKKERFSLILESASTNQTSMYLCASTLRRGNPAKNIQYFGAGTRLSVL.

This clone was observed a single time. This rearrangement joins TRBV5-5 to TRBJ2-5, with 7 positions matching TRBD1. Germline values: CDR1 SGHKS, CDR2 YYEKEE (reference sequence). V lost 0 bases and J lost 4; bases outside the gene matches: 9. The CDR3 has 16 residues. The CDR3 reads CASSLDWQGVRETQYF. In nucleotides, the CDR3 is TGTGCCAGCAGCTTGGATTGGCAGGGGGTAAGAGAGACCCAGTACTTC.

The chain uses TRBV5-6 and TRBJ1-2; 9 nucleotides line up with TRBD1. The CDR3 consists of 18 residues. With 0 bases clipped from V and 4 bases from J, the junction kept 13 bases outside the gene matches. Germline CDR1 and CDR2: SGHDT and YYEEEE. The CDR3 region is CASSLGIGTGNTLYGYTF. CDR3 coding DNA: TGTGCCAGCAGCTTGGGCATAGGGACAGGGAACACCCTCTATGGCTACACCTTC.